This T cell receptor (beta chain) appears in the sequencing data of a study of T-cell reconstitution after alpha-beta-depleted transplantation in children (dated by TCRdb to 2016 to 2017). The study in broad terms: Using TCR repertoire profiling, the study followed T-cell immune reconstitution in a quantitative way in children after TCRalphabeta/CD19-depleted allogeneic hematopoietic cell transplantation.

This clonotype was seen more than once but under ten times. This clone's antigen is unknown. No qualities accompany the bases; no much larger clone lies one base away. The germline ends are 9 bases apart after V is trimmed by 3 bases and J by 2 bases. Its CDR3 holds 13 amino acids, cysteine through phenylalanine. Solely the CDR3 DNA is kept, with 39 bases framed from the first base. The germline V gene (reference sequence) yields DFQATT for CDR1 and SNEGSKA for CDR2. Libraries were made using PCR. TCRdb lists the instrument as Illumina HiSeq 2500. Molecular barcoding was employed in the preparation of TCR libraries, with unique molecular identifiers being used to normalize TCRbeta repertoire quantification. The public reads were quality trimmed at Q25 with fastp and then assembled into clones with MiXCR by TCRdb, keeping productive beta chains. Each entry merges the rows of one CDR3 protein and shows their most common DNA and genes. This sample has around 400,000 distinct CDR3 sequences in its table, and roughly a tenth of those were observed once. The ten largest clones take up about 5% of the sample.

This receptor was obtained from a human donor who donated a stem cell graft to a child with acute myeloid leukemia. The sequence joins TRBV20-1 to TRBJ2-3, with the D gene not clear enough to name. The material sequenced was PBMCs from the stem cell graft donor, taken from the stem cell graft. The nucleotide sequence reads TGCAGTGCTAGCTGGGAATTCACAGATACGCAGTATTTT. Its protein product is CSASWEFTDTQYF.